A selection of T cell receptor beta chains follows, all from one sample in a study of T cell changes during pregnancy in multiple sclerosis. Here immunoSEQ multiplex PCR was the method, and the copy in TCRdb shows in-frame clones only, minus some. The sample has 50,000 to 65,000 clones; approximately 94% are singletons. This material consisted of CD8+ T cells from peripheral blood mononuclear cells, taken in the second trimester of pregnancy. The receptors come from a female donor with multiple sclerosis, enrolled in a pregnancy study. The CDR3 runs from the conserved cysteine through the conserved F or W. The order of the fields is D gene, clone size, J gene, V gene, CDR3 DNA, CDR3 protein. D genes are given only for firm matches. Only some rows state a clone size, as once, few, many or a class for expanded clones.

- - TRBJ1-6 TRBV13 TGTGCCAGCAGTGCGTGGGGCAGGGATAATTCACCCCTCCACTTT CASSAWGRDNSPLHF
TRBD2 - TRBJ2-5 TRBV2 TGTGCCAGCAACACCGGGACTACCTTCCAAGAGACCCAGTACTTC CASNTGTTFQETQYF
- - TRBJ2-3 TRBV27 TGTGCCAGCAGTTTGACGGGGACTAGCACAGATACGCAGTATTTT CASSLTGTSTDTQYF
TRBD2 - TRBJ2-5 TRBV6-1 TGTGCCAGCAGCCCTCTAGCGGGAGGGGGAGAGACCCAGTACTTC CASSPLAGGGETQYF
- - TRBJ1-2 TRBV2 TGTGCCAGCACGGGGAATCAAGTAAACTATGGCTACACCTTC CASTGNQVNYGYTF
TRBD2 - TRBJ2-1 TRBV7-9 TGTGCCAGCAGCCCCAGCGGGAGCTCCTACAATGAGCAGTTCTTC CASSPSGSSYNEQFF
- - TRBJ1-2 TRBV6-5 TGTGCCAGCAGTTTGAACAGCGGGACGGATTATGGCTACACCTTC CASSLNSGTDYGYTF
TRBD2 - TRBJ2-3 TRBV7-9 TGTGCCAGCAGCTTGACTAGCGGGTGGAGCACAGATACGCAGTATTTT CASSLTSGWSTDTQYF
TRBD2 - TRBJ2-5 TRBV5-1 TGCGCCAGCAGCTCACTAGCGGGAGGGGGAGAGACCCAGTACTTC CASSSLAGGGETQYF
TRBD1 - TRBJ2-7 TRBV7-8 TGTGCCAGCAGCTCGGGACAGGGGGCGTTCGAGCAGTACTTC CASSSGQGAFEQYF
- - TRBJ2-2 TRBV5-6 TGTGCCAGCAGCTTGCTCGTGGACAGGAACACCGGGGAGCTGTTTTTT CASSLLVDRNTGELFF
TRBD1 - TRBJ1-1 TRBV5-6 TGTGCCAGCTTCGAACAGGGGGGGATGAACACTGAAGCTTTCTTT CASFEQGGMNTEAFF
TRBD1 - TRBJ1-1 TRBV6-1 TGTGCCAGCAGTGAACTGACAGGGGGCACTGAAGCTTTCTTT CASSELTGGTEAFF
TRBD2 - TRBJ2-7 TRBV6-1 TGTGCCAGCAGTGAAGCAGGAGCGGGGTTAAGTCGCGAGCAGTACTTC CASSEAGAGLSREQYF
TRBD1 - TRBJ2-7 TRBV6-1 TGTGCCAGCACTAGGACAGGGGGCCGGGACGAGCAGTACTTC CASTRTGGRDEQYF
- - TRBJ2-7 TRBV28 TGTGCCAGCAGTCTCGAGTACGAGCAGTACTTC CASSLEYEQYF
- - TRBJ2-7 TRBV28 TGTGCCAGCATTCCAACAGGGCTTACATCCTACGAGCAGTACTTC CASIPTGLTSYEQYF
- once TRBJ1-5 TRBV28 TGTGCCAGCAGAAGCGGGATGGGCCTTCAGCCCCAGCATTTT CASRSGMGLQPQHF
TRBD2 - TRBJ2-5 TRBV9 TGTGCCAGCAGCGTAGATAACGGGGGGGGCCAAGAGACCCAGTACTTC CASSVDNGGGQETQYF
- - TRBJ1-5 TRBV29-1 TGCAGCGCCAACCCATTGGAGCCAAAAACTTATAGCAATCAGCCCCAGCATTTT CSANPLEPKTYSNQPQHF
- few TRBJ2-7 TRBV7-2 TGTGCCAGCAGCTTAACTAGGGTGAGGGAGCAGTACTTC CASSLTRVREQYF
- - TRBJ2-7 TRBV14 TGTGCCAGCAGTCCTGGGCCATCCTACGAGCAGTACTTC CASSPGPSYEQYF
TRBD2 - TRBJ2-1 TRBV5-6 TGTGCCAGCAGCTTTGGCGGGAGGTCCTACAATGAGCAGTTCTTC CASSFGGRSYNEQFF
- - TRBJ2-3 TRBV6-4 TGTGCCAGCAGTGAGGGTGTCGGGGGCACAGATACGCAGTATTTT CASSEGVGGTDTQYF
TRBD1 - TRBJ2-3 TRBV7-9 TGTGCCAGCAGCTCCGGGACAGGGATCACAGATACGCAGTATTTT CASSSGTGITDTQYF
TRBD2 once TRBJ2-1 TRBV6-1 TGTGCCAGCAGTGTCCTGACTAGCGGATACGACAATGAGCAGTTCTTC CASSVLTSGYDNEQFF
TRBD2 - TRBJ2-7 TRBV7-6 TGTGCCAGCAGCTCGGGGGGCGAGCAGTACTTC CASSSGGEQYF
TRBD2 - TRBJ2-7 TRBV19 TGTGCCAGTAGTATAGGACTAGCGGGCTCCTACGAGCAGTACTTC CASSIGLAGSYEQYF